These T cell receptor beta chains were read from a single sample in a study of blood T cells in healthy people across ages. MiXCR was run by TCRdb on the 5' RACE reads, yielding one entry per CDR3 protein. The table records 380,000 or so distinct CDR3 sequences, 52% of them present only once. Sample: blood. The source of these receptors is a man aged 60-69 years in good health. The CDR3 runs from the conserved cysteine through the conserved F or W. The D gene is left open where the match is weak. Expanded clones get a size class; other rows say once, few or many, or leave the size out.

v_call	d_call	j_call	cdr3_length	clone_size	cdr3_aa	cdr3_nt
TRBV6-5	TRBD1	TRBJ2-7	14	.	CASSYRTGVSEQYF	TGTGCCAGCAGTTATAGGACAGGGGTTAGCGAGCAGTACTTC
TRBV7-9	.	TRBJ2-7	15	.	CASRPQGMLSYEQYF	TGTGCCAGCAGACCACAGGGTATGCTCTCCTACGAGCAGTACTTC
TRBV7-2	.	TRBJ1-1	16	.	CASSFSAGGMNTEAFF	TGTGCCAGCAGTTTCTCCGCCGGAGGGATGAACACTGAAGCTTTCTTT
TRBV7-2	TRBD1	TRBJ2-7	15	.	CASSSGQGVSYEQYF	TGTGCCAGCAGCTCGGGACAGGGGGTCTCCTACGAGCAGTACTTC
TRBV4-2	TRBD1	TRBJ2-1	17	.	CASSQVGTGGFYNEQFF	TGTGCCAGCAGCCAAGTCGGGACAGGGGGCTTCTACAATGAGCAGTTCTTC
TRBV6-1	.	TRBJ2-3	12	few	CASSQAGDTQYF	TGTGCCAGCAGTCAAGCGGGAGATACGCAGTATTTT
TRBV29-1	.	TRBJ2-1	12	.	CSVWGAENEQFF	TGCAGCGTGTGGGGGGCGGAGAATGAGCAGTTCTTC
TRBV6-5	TRBD1	TRBJ2-7	13	.	CASGNRGPYEQYF	TGTGCCAGCGGGAACAGGGGCCCCTACGAGCAGTACTTC
TRBV6-2/TRBV6-3	.	TRBJ2-1	16	.	CASKLQNGGSYNEQFF	TGTGCCAGCAAACTCCAAAACGGGGGCTCCTACAATGAGCAGTTCTTC
TRBV5-1	.	TRBJ1-2	15	.	CASSETAQGLYGYTF	TGCGCCAGCAGCGAGACCGCCCAGGGCCTCTATGGCTACACCTTC
TRBV3-1	TRBD1	TRBJ1-5	15	few	CASSQAGQGNQPQHF	TGTGCCAGCAGCCAAGCGGGACAGGGCAATCAGCCCCAGCATTTT
TRBV3-1	TRBD1	TRBJ2-7	12	many	CASIQGGDEQYF	TGTGCCAGCATACAGGGGGGCGACGAGCAGTACTTC
TRBV6-6	.	TRBJ2-7	11	few	CASMRSYEQYF	TGTGCCAGCATGAGATCCTACGAGCAGTACTTC
TRBV7-2	.	TRBJ2-4	13	.	CASSLARQVGEYF	TGTGCCAGCAGCTTAGCTCGGCAGGTCGGGGAGTACTTC
TRBV15	.	TRBJ2-3	15	.	CATPKSGRGADTQYF	TGTGCCACCCCCAAGAGTGGGAGAGGTGCAGATACGCAGTATTTT
TRBV6-5	TRBD1	TRBJ2-5	18	few	CASSYSSRTGEFGETQYF	TGTGCCAGCAGTTACTCCTCCAGGACAGGGGAATTTGGAGAGACCCAGTACTTC
TRBV28	.	TRBJ2-7	13	.	CASSTVPFYEQYF	TGTGCCAGCAGTACGGTCCCGTTCTACGAGCAGTACTTC
TRBV20-1	.	TRBJ1-2	13	.	CSARVQENYGYTF	TGCAGTGCTAGAGTACAAGAGAACTATGGCTACACCTTC
TRBV4-3	.	TRBJ2-3	17	.	CASSQDSQIGFADTQYF	TGCGCCAGCAGCCAAGATTCACAGATCGGCTTCGCAGATACGCAGTATTTT
TRBV5-1	.	TRBJ2-1	16	once	CASSLSGGKSYNEQFF	TGCGCCAGCAGCTTGTCCGGCGGGAAATCCTACAATGAGCAGTTCTTC
TRBV5-1	.	TRBJ1-4	14	.	CASTMDSTNEKLFF	TGCGCCAGCACCATGGACTCAACTAATGAAAAACTGTTTTTT
TRBV11-1	.	TRBJ2-7	16	few	CASSPRRAPVSYEQYF	TGTGCCAGCAGCCCGAGACGGGCCCCAGTCTCCTACGAGCAGTACTTC
TRBV7-6	TRBD2	TRBJ2-7	15	few	CASSLSSGREYEQYF	TGTGCCAGCAGCTTGTCTAGCGGGAGAGAGTACGAGCAGTACTTC
TRBV20-1	TRBD1	TRBJ2-7	14	.	CSAKQRTGANEQYF	TGCAGTGCTAAACAACGGACAGGGGCCAATGAGCAGTACTTC
TRBV28	TRBD1	TRBJ2-1	17	few	CASSASPGTGTYNEQFF	TGTGCCAGCAGTGCATCACCCGGGACAGGGACCTACAATGAGCAGTTCTTC
TRBV18	.	TRBJ2-1	14	.	CASSRGLGSYEQFF	TGTGCCAGCTCTCGGGGCCTGGGCTCCTACGAGCAGTTCTTC
TRBV10-3	TRBD2	TRBJ2-7	14	.	CAISETGLVYEQYF	TGTGCCATCAGTGAGACGGGACTAGTCTACGAGCAGTACTTC
TRBV25-1	.	TRBJ2-3	15	.	CASSEGGLGTDTQYF	TGTGCCAGCAGTGAAGGGGGGTTAGGCACAGATACGCAGTATTTT
TRBV11-2	.	TRBJ1-6	13	few	CASSFQGSSPLHF	TGTGCCAGCAGCTTTCAGGGATCCTCACCCCTCCACTTT
TRBV20-1	TRBD1	TRBJ1-5	14	.	CSARSVTGGGPQHF	TGCAGTGCTAGGTCCGTTACAGGGGGGGGGCCCCAGCATTTT
TRBV20-1	TRBD2	TRBJ2-5	17	.	CSARAPLAGGPQETQYF	TGCAGTGCTAGAGCCCCCCTAGCGGGGGGCCCCCAAGAGACCCAGTACTTC
TRBV21-1	.	TRBJ2-5	17	many	CASSKDTTRDCQETQYF	TGTGCCAGCAGCAAAGATACTACTAGGGACTGCCAAGAGACCCAGTACTTC
TRBV28	.	TRBJ2-3	13	.	CASSPGPWGTQYF	TGTGCCAGCAGCCCGGGCCCGTGGGGTACGCAGTATTTT
TRBV12-3/TRBV12-4	TRBD2	TRBJ2-1	17	.	CASSSGRGSGVRNEQFF	TGTGCCAGCAGTTCCGGGAGGGGGAGCGGGGTTCGGAATGAGCAGTTCTTC
TRBV28	.	TRBJ2-5	17	.	CASSSPERGVMLETQYF	TGTGCCAGCAGTTCCCCGGAGCGTGGGGTGATGTTGGAGACCCAGTACTTC
TRBV11-2	.	TRBJ2-3	16	.	CASSSPGTPPLLSQYF	TGTGCCAGCAGCTCCCCCGGAACACCACCCCTTCTCTCGCAGTATTTT